The clone carrying this TCR beta chain was counted many times. Template material for amplifying TCR beta CDR3 regions consisted of RNA transcripts. The HTBI primer set drove a first-round RT-PCR of the TCR CDR3. MiXCR was run by TCRdb on the multiplex PCR reads, yielding one entry per CDR3 protein. The sample holds fewer than 650,000 distinct CDR3 sequences; 40% to 50% are singletons and the top ten take about two fifths. Trimming left V 1 base short and J 2 bases short, with 12 bases between. Germline values: CDR1 SGHVS, CDR2 FQNEAQ. This CDR3 spans 15 amino acids. The data belong to a study of T cells in Graves' hyperthyroidism and ophthalmopathy.

Sequencing was done on a sample of peripheral blood or thyroid tissue (not recorded which). The receptor's source is an adult woman with Graves' disease, either hyperthyroidism or ophthalmopathy (not recorded which). The rearrangement joins TRBV7-8 to TRBJ2-7; D is undetermined. The CDR3 bases are TGTGCCAGCAGCTTAGATTATCAGGCCACCTACGAGCAGTACTTC. The encoded protein is CASSLDYQATYEQYF. Full variable domain (remainder filled in from reference TRBV7-8 and TRBJ2-7): GAGVSQSPRYKVAKRGQDVALRCDPISGHVSLFWYQQALGQGPEFLTYFQNEAQLDKSGLPSDRFFAERPEGSVSTLKIQRTQQEDSAVYLCASSLDYQATYEQYFGPGTRLTVT.